Listed here are 8 T cell receptor beta chains from one sample, sequenced in a study of T cell responses to AZD1222 COVID-19 vaccine. The data were produced by immunoSEQ multiplex PCR, yet TCRdb's version contains in-frame clones alone and is incomplete. Of around 160,000 clones in the sample, roughly 91% were seen once. Sequenced here: peripheral blood, sampled on day 0 of AZD1222 vaccination. The receptors originated from an adult in good health.

J is TRBJ1-6 and V is TRBV24-1; 11 positions match TRBD1. Germline V gene lookup returns CDR1 KGHDR and CDR2 SFDVKD. Trimming removed 7 bases from V and 7 bases from J; junction bases left unmatched: 5. The CDR3 contains 15 residues. The CDR3 loop is CATRHRDRGNSPLHF. CDR3 nucleotide sequence: TGTGCCACCAGGCACCGGGACAGGGGGAATTCACCCCTCCACTTT.

V is TRBV10-1 and J is TRBJ2-1; D is perhaps TRBD1 (5 bases). This CDR3 spans 14 amino acids. CDR1 and CDR2 from the germline V gene are WNHNN and SYGVQD (reference sequence). Trimming cost V 2 bases and J 8 bases, with 13 bases left between them. CDR3 loop: CASSERKGHDEQFF. In nucleotides, the CDR3 is TGCGCCAGCAGTGAGCGGAAGGGGCACGATGAGCAGTTCTTC.

About this clone itself: Other nucleotide sequences from this sample produce the same CDR3. This rearrangement joins TRBV6-5 to TRBJ1-1, with D possibly being TRBD1 (6 bases). V was shortened by 7 bases and J by 1 base, with 10 bases between the two germline ends. Per germline, CDR1 MNHEY and CDR2 SVGAGI. CDR3 length: 13 amino acids. Here the CDR3 reads CASTGQPNTEAFF. The CDR3 DNA reads TGTGCCAGCACTGGACAGCCGAACACTGAAGCTTTCTTT.

The V call is TRBV7-3, the J call TRBJ2-2; no clear D. Germline-derived CDR1 and CDR2 are SGHTA and FQGTGA. V shed 1 base and J shed 4 bases, with 7 bases lying between them. The CDR3 has 14 residues. DNA of the CDR3: TGTGCCAGCAGCTTAAGTGGCTTCACCGGGGAGCTGTTTTTT. Translation: CASSLSGFTGELFF. Drawing the rest from reference TRBV7-3 and TRBJ2-2, the complete variable domain is GAGVSQTPSNKVTEKGKYVELRCDPISGHTALYWYRQSLGQGPEFLIYFQGTGAADDSGLPNDRFFAVRPEGSVSTLKIQRTERGDSAVYLCASSLSGFTGELFFGEGSRLTVL.

The genes are TRBV3-1 (or the pseudogene TRBV3-2) and TRBJ1-2; D is ambiguous. Germline values: CDR1 LGHDT, CDR2 YNNKEL (reference sequence). The length of the CDR3 is 14 residues. Trimming took 3 bases from V and 4 from J, leaving 12 bases between them. Here the CDR3 DNA reads TGTGCCAGCAGCCACGGCGGGGAGGGCTATGGCTACACCTTC. Amino acids: CASSHGGEGYGYTF.

The rearrangement links TRBV6-1 to TRBJ1-1; tentatively, D is TRBD1 (6 bases). Trimming took 4 bases from V and 0 from J, leaving 15 bases between them. Looked up from germline, CDR1 is MNHNS and CDR2 is SASEGT. The CDR3 has 16 residues. In DNA form, the CDR3 reads TGTGCCAGCAGTGGAAGGGGGGGGAGAATGAACACTGAAGCTTTCTTT. Translating gives CASSGRGGRMNTEAFF.

This chain uses TRBV5-6 with TRBJ2-7; D could derive from TRBD1 or TRBD2 (6 bases each). The germline CDR1 and CDR2 sequences are SGHDT and YYEEEE. The CDR3 loop spans 14 amino acids. The ends were cut back, 2 bases at V and 4 bases at J, with 13 bases in the middle. CDR3 coding DNA: TGTGCCAGCAGCTTCGGCGGGACACCTTACGAGCAGTACTTC. Its protein is CASSFGGTPYEQYF.

The V call is TRBV6-1, the J call TRBJ1-4, with 10 bases lining up with TRBD1. This CDR3 has 17 amino acids. Looked up from germline, CDR1 is MNHNS and CDR2 is SASEGT. J lost 4 bases, V lost 1 base, and 6 bases had no gene match. The CDR3 reads CASSEGDRGRRNEKLFF. CDR3 coding DNA: TGTGCCAGCAGTGAAGGGGACAGGGGCCGCCGTAATGAAAAACTGTTTTTT.